Following are 7 T cell receptor beta chains from one sample sequenced in a study of shared clonotypes between healthy human individuals. TCRdb keeps only in-frame clones here, not all; method: immunoSEQ multiplex PCR. This table has fewer than 350,000 clones, 87% appearing once. Input material: memory CD8+ T cells sorted from blood. Subset meaning: CD45RO+ cells pooled with CCR7-negative TemRA cells. The receptors derive from a man aged 18 to 29 in good health.

This clone has only one observation. The J gene is TRBJ2-1, the V gene TRBV2; no clear D gene. The germline V and J ends were trimmed by 10 bases and 0 bases, with 10 bases remaining between them. Germline V CDR1 and CDR2: SNHLY, FYNNEI. The CDR3 covers 13 residues. CDR3 sequence reads: CAILVDSYNEQFF. CDR3 in DNA: TGTGCCATTTTGGTGGACTCCTACAATGAGCAGTTCTTC.

V is TRBV15 and J is TRBJ1-2; 12 bases fit TRBD1. The junction had 6 bases not matched to a gene; V was cut back by 5 bases and J by 8 bases. Germline lookup yields CDR1 LNHNV and CDR2 YYDKDF (reference sequence). There are 14 residues in the CDR3. CDR3 DNA: TGTGCCACCAGCGGGGACAGGGGGCCGCAGGGCTACACCTTC. Its translation is CATSGDRGPQGYTF.

The chain joins TRBV10-2 to TRBJ1-2; 8 nucleotides agree with TRBD1. Per germline, CDR1 WSHSY and CDR2 SAAADI. Trimming at V came to 8 bases and at J to 3 bases, leaving 5 bases not matched to a gene. This CDR3 contains 13 residues. The DNA for the CDR3 is TGCGCCAGCTTAAAGACAGGGGACTATGGCTACACCTTC. Protein product: CASLKTGDYGYTF.

The chain uses TRBV4-1 and TRBJ1-1; no definite D call. The CDR3 runs to 14 residues. Germline loops: CDR1 MGHRA, CDR2 YSYEKL. Trimming removed 1 base at V and 0 bases at J, with 6 bases between. CDR3 bases: TGCGCCAGCAGCCAAGGTGGGATGAACACTGAAGCTTTCTTT. As protein: CASSQGGMNTEAFF.

The chain joins TRBV10-1 to TRBJ2-3, with a possible D match to TRBD1 (6 bases). The CDR3 spans 14 residues. The germline V gene has CDR1 WNHNN and CDR2 SYGVQD (reference sequence). Between the trimmed V and J ends, which lost 1 base and 3 bases, there was a span of 8 bases. CDR3 in DNA: TGCGCCAGCAGTGAGTTAGACAGGACAGATACGCAGTATTTT. Its translation is CASSELDRTDTQYF.

The chain couples TRBV4-1 to TRBJ1-1; maybe TRBD1 (5 bases). CDR1 is MGHRA and CDR2 is YSYEKL in the germline V gene. The CDR3 spans 15 residues. V gave up 1 base and J gave up 1 base, with 10 bases separating them. The CDR3 DNA reads as TGCGCCAGCAGCCAAGTGGAGGGGAGGAACACTGAAGCTTTCTTT. This codes for CASSQVEGRNTEAFF.

This chain links TRBV9 with TRBJ2-7; D call uncertain. The CDR3 contains 14 residues. The germline V and J ends were trimmed by 4 bases and 5 bases, with 16 bases remaining between them. CDR1 is SGDLS, CDR2 YYNGEE, per germline. The CDR3 is CASSSQLTPHEQYF. The CDR3 DNA follows: TGTGCCAGCAGCTCCCAGCTGACCCCCCACGAGCAGTACTTC.